Shown below are 10 T cell receptor beta chains from a single sample sequenced in a study of regulatory T cells in long-lasting Graves disease (dated by TCRdb to the early 2020s). The intended sense of this specimen's time point label: newly diagnosed GD, antithyroid drugs for less than 3 months. RNA was extracted from PBMCs in TRIzol for both TCR sequencing and RNA sequencing. Library creation used multiplex PCR. The data were produced on an Illumina HiSeq 4000. CDR3 regions were amplified by Arm-PCR with iRepertoire HTBI primers to construct TCR beta libraries. The public reads were quality trimmed at Q25 with fastp and then assembled into clones with MiXCR by TCRdb, keeping productive beta chains. Each entry merges the rows of one CDR3 protein and shows their most common DNA and genes. This sample gives hundreds of thousands of distinct CDR3 sequences in total; less than 20% of them show up just once. The ten largest make up around 19% of the sample.

This same sample was also taken into another study, of T cells in Graves' hyperthyroidism and ophthalmopathy.

The source material was peripheral blood mononuclear cells (PBMCs), sampled at new diagnosis, from a patient treated with antithyroid drugs. These receptors were taken from a woman aged 30 to 39 with Graves disease. Donor details come from another sample of the same person, matched by shared clones.

This clonotype was counted only a few times. The DNA for the CDR3 is TGTGCCAGCAGTGACCCAAACCGGGGGACAGATACGCAGTATTTT. It codes for CASSDPNRGTDTQYF. The V and J genes are TRBV6-1 and TRBJ2-3, with TRBD2 as a possible D gene (6 bases). V lost 3 bases and J 3 bases, leaving 13 bases between the germline ends. Germline V gene lookup returns CDR1 MNHNS and CDR2 SASEGT. The CDR3 consists of 15 residues.

Ten or more counts support this clonotype. The chain recombines TRBV7-9 with TRBJ2-7; 8 nucleotides align to TRBD1. Per germline, CDR1 SEHNR and CDR2 FQNEAQ (reference sequence). With 5 bases clipped from V and 3 bases from J, the junction kept 3 bases outside the gene matches. The CDR3 has 13 residues. CDR3: CASSPGTGYEQYF. The CDR3 bases are TGTGCCAGCAGCCCGGGGACAGGCTACGAGCAGTACTTC.

There are a few counts of this clonotype. The CDR3 DNA sequence: TGTGCCAGCAGCTCGGCGAGCGGGAGCGGCGAGCAGTACTTC. Translated: CASSSASGSGEQYF. The chain has TRBV7-2 and TRBJ2-7, with 8 nucleotides matching TRBD2. The ends lost 4 bases at V and 6 bases at J; junction bases unmatched: 8. Germline loops: CDR1 SGHTA, CDR2 FQGNSA. The CDR3 is made up of 14 amino acids.

This clonotype was picked up many times. The chain employs TRBV20-1 and TRBJ2-7; D not resolved. The germline CDR1 and CDR2 sequences are DFQATT and SNEGSKA (reference sequence). Trimming took 3 bases from V and 3 from J, leaving 15 bases between them. CDR3 length equals 14 residues. DNA for the CDR3: TGCAGTGCTAGTGACCGTCTCGCCCTCTACGAGCAGTACTTC. It codes for CSASDRLALYEQYF.

This clonotype was detected many times. The gene calls are TRBV20-1 and TRBJ2-2; 10 positions match TRBD1. The CDR3 is 16 residues long. J gave up 4 bases and V 0 bases, and 5 bases lay outside the gene matches. From germline, CDR1 is DFQATT and CDR2 SNEGSKA (reference sequence). Here the CDR3 DNA reads TGCAGTGCTAGAGATCCCGACAGGGGGCGCACCGGGGAGCTGTTTTTT. Translation: CSARDPDRGRTGELFF.

In regard to this clonotype: In this CDR3 the conserved last residue, phenylalanine or tryptophan, is missing, so a read error is likely. This chain joins TRBV12-3 or TRBV12-4 and TRBJ2-7, with D perhaps matching TRBD1 (5 bases). This CDR3 comprises 13 residues. This chain's CDR3 is CAGSFRAAYEQYL. The CDR3 DNA follows: TGTGCCGGCAGTTTCAGGGCAGCCTACGAGCAGTACCTC.

The chain carries TRBV29-1 and TRBJ2-2; D is unclear. V lost 0 bases to trimming and J lost 4 bases, with 12 bases between them. Looked up from germline, CDR1 is SQVTM and CDR2 is ANQGSEA. The CDR3 runs to 15 residues. CDR3 region: CSVEDPPSGTGELFF. The CDR3 nucleotides read TGCAGCGTTGAAGATCCTCCTAGTGGCACCGGGGAGCTGTTTTTT.

This clonotype was picked up many times. The chain couples TRBV18 to TRBJ2-3, with 9 bases aligning to TRBD2. The CDR3 spans 15 residues. Germline V gene data show CDR1 as KGHSH and CDR2 as LQKENI. V shed 1 base, J shed 5 bases, and the junction held 4 bases outside the gene matches. In nucleotides, the CDR3 is TGTGCCAGCTCACCACTAGCGGGAGAGGAAGATACGCAGTATTTT. It is translated as CASSPLAGEEDTQYF.

This clonotype has a count of ten or more. This chain links TRBV2 with TRBJ1-1; D unresolved. This CDR3 has 13 residues. Germline CDR1 is SNHLY and CDR2 is FYNNEI. With 6 bases removed from V and 6 bases from J, the gap between germline ends came to 14 bases. CDR3 residues: CASSDAGVAEAFF. DNA for the CDR3: TGTGCCAGCAGCGATGCGGGTGTGGCTGAAGCTTTCTTT. The entire variable domain, with the rest obtained from reference TRBV2 and TRBJ1-1, is as follows: EPEVTQTPSHQVTQMGQEVILRCVPISNHLYFYWYRQILGQKVEFLVSFYNNEISEKSEIFDDQFSVERPDGSNFTLKIRSTKLEDSAMYFCASSDAGVAEAFFGQGTRLTVV.

At least ten counts were recorded for this clonotype. V is TRBV29-1 and J is TRBJ2-1; D unresolved. The CDR3 sequence is 14 residues long. Germline V gives CDR1 SQVTM, CDR2 ANQGSEA. The V and J ends lost 8 bases and 3 bases respectively, with 17 bases between them. CDR3 DNA: TGCAGCCATTCGGATGGCGCCCACTACAATGAGCAGTTCTTC. Amino acid sequence: CSHSDGAHYNEQFF.